This TCR beta chain was captured in a study of T cell responses to AZD1222 COVID-19 vaccine. J was trimmed by 8 bases and V by 4 bases; bases with no gene match: 2. Germline V CDR1 and CDR2: LGHDT, YNNKEL (reference sequence). The CDR3 runs to 14 residues. Sequenced by immunoSEQ multiplex PCR; TCRdb stores in-frame clones only, minus some. Here the sample spans more than 85,000 clones, 87% being singletons. Sequenced here: peripheral blood, sampled on day 0 of AZD1222 vaccination. The source is an adult in good health. This chain connects TRBV3-1 (or the pseudogene TRBV3-2) to TRBJ1-6; 10 bases line up with TRBD1. CDR3 nucleotides: TGTGCCAGCAGCCGCGGGACAGGGGATTCACCCCTCCACTTT. This codes for CASSRGTGDSPLHF.